This TCR beta chain was documented in a study of cytomegalovirus exposure and HLA in healthy donors (dated by TCRdb to the late 2010s). About the investigation overall: In an earlier analysis of approximately 500 of the donors, less than 350 Gb of sequence data and approximately 100 million unique TCR beta sequences from about 180 million T cells were reported. In a later genetic analysis, genome-wide SNP genotypes for about three fifths of the roughly 670 donors were used, and that subset was treated as a discovery cohort. Donor age, sex, ethnicity and CMV serostatus were compiled together with the repertoire data. In a later analysis, previously published TCR beta repertoires from 666 donors were re-analyzed and high-resolution HLA genotyping was added so that TCR occurrence patterns could be studied. Approximately 300 gigabases of sequencing data and 70 million to 95 million unique TCR sequences made up an early release that covered about 640 HLA-typed donors. In an earlier analysis of roughly 600 of the donors, high-throughput TCR beta sequencing was used to judge whether each TCR beta V gene segment behaved as functional or pseudogenic. HLA typing included class I and class II loci at four-digit resolution. About 5 DR-DQ haplotypes were handled as single units for association and clustering, since linkage in the cohort was strong. The study aimed to test whether cataloging public T cell receptors could reveal signatures of past pathogen exposure. To predict cytomegalovirus infection status, the study brought together high-throughput TCR immunosequencing, statistical association of individual TCRs with disease status, and machine learning. The later analysis used no new phenotypic data to find candidate immune exposures, relying instead on TCR beta sequences and their occurrence across donors. Of the roughly 400 genotyped donors, roughly 80% were placed in the genetic ancestry cluster associated with self-reported Caucasian donors. A separate validation cohort of roughly 130 different subjects was used in addition to the 666-subject first cohort. Among 300 to 500 genotyped donors of the cohort, an average of approximately 200,000 unique TCR beta nucleotide sequences was sequenced per donor, of which approximately 19% were non-productive. Using immunosequencing, the study profiled T cell repertoires from around 670 subjects and related those repertoires to cytomegalovirus serostatus. Every discovery cohort repertoire had been produced on one sequencing platform. The number of donors typed differed by locus, with about 629-630 for A, B, C, DRB1 and DQB1, roughly 520 for DQA1, 600 to 610 for DPA1, and around 450 for DPB1.

The cohort consisted of 600 or so healthy bone marrow donors. At the time of sampling, every cohort member was nominally healthy, though immune exposures that went unrecorded were likely present. The donor was CMV seropositive and belonged to the group of over 250 seropositive cohort members. A peripheral blood sample was provided by each donor, and peripheral blood mononuclear cells were used for TCR beta sequencing. The Qiagen DNeasy Blood Extraction Kit was used to extract genomic DNA from the blood cell samples. CDR1 SGHAT and CDR2 FQNNGV were looked up in the germline V gene. Its CDR3 holds 13 amino acids, cysteine through phenylalanine. The kept DNA is CDR3 alone, 39 bases in frame from the first base. V is cut by 7 bases and J by 4 bases, and the space between the germline ends is 13 bases. The study at large found these results: Several of the top co-occurrence clusters appeared to be linked to parvovirus B19, influenza, CMV and Epstein-Barr virus, according to a later analysis. In the study, roughly 160 TCR beta chains were listed as associated with cytomegalovirus. An earlier analysis of 587 of the donors showed that most TCR beta V segments appeared in productive rearrangements either about 87% or about 30% of the time, which broadly matched IMGT annotations. A group of highly shared sequence variants was considered likely to be a technical artifact of the sequencing pipeline. In a later analysis, most CMV-associated TCR beta chains were found to appear HLA-restricted, with HLA associations seemingly driven largely by CMV exposure. Because counts were too low, about 17 rarely observed V segments, including chromosome 9 orphons, were excluded from the earlier analysis of several hundred of the donors. Because some donors lacked HLA typing at each locus, the association tests relied only on the typed subset. Compared with equally common non-associated chains, HLA-associated TCR beta chains in a later analysis were more clonally expanded and had lower generation probabilities. Some IMGT-functional V segments, including TRBV6-2 and TRBV6-3, could not be distinguished by the 87-base-pair reads and were therefore excluded. When HLA alleles, especially DR and DQ, strongly co-occurred, TCR associations were difficult to assign to individual alleles. V-gene and J-gene trimming of TCR beta chains was associated with a missense DCLRE1C variant in a later genetic analysis, and the association was replicated in an independent cohort. In both the original and validation cohorts, the classifier was reported to diagnose cytomegalovirus status with high specificity and sensitivity. At a false discovery rate of 0.05, a later analysis linked around 17,000 TCR beta sequences to specific HLA alleles. A later analysis found that TCR association rates varied across HLA loci, with DRB1 alleles showing the most associated TCRs and HLA-C alleles the fewest. Correlated functional status among segregating V segments might reflect linkage disequilibrium, but an unknown experimental factor could not be ruled out. The only immune exposure information available for the cohort was CMV serostatus. The presence/absence analyses assumed that sequencing depth was roughly uniform across donors, and that assumption may not be true. The authors suggested that the approach could potentially be extended to other disease states and immunological phenotypes. In vitro tests confirmed that three of the cytomegalovirus-associated TCR beta chains recognize cytomegalovirus antigens. Most TCR sequences were seen in very few donors, while some public TCRs were found in many individuals. The cohort was sequenced for TCR beta chains only, and without alpha or paired-chain data the features that could be detected were limited. Compared with the roughly 710-donor mean, donors in an Asian-associated ancestry cluster had fewer N-insertions in productive TCRs, according to a later genetic analysis. A further reported finding was that TCR beta sequences accurately predicted the HLA-A and HLA-B alleles for most subjects in the first cohort.

The library came from the immunoSEQ multiplex PCR assay. For the multiplex PCR, a mixture combining 60 forward primers for TCR Vbeta segments and 13 reverse primers for TCR Jbeta segments was used. The CDR3 region of rearranged TCR beta genes was amplified from genomic DNA with a multiplex PCR assay. On the Illumina HiSeq System, the amplified TCR beta libraries were sequenced as 87-base-pair reads. As for the authors' bioinformatics: A later analysis tallied about 77 million unique TCR beta chains across the 660 or so repertoires, and approximately 9.9 million of those chains were shared by two or more donors. A nearest-neighbor algorithm error-corrected the raw reads and collapsed the reads into unique sequences, merging closely related sequences to remove PCR and sequencing errors. Alignment of CDR3 sequences to IMGT reference sequences was used to assign V, D and J gene segments. For a sequence to be retained, a match of at least six nucleotides to both a V gene segment and a J gene segment was required. A rearrangement was called productive if the CDR3 had no stop codons and remained in frame with V and J, and every other rearrangement was called non-productive. Following IMGT convention, CDR3 was defined as the stretch from the second conserved V-encoded cysteine to the conserved J-encoded phenylalanine. Sequences without an unambiguous match to a single V gene segment were excluded from the earlier analysis of 450 to 650 of the donors. In an earlier analysis of approximately 550 of the donors, V segments were called functional above 56.7% productive rearrangements and were called segregating when the between-donor standard deviation exceeded 5%. To diagnose cytomegalovirus status from the catalog of TCR beta chain sequences, a statistical classification framework was built. V and J gene assignment, in a later analysis, came from comparing TCR nucleotide sequences with IMGT/GENE-DB human TR gene sequences. The TCRdist pipeline was used in a later analysis to assign CDR3 sequences and most-parsimonious VDJ recombination scenarios. In a later analysis, every TCR beta chain was defined by the combination of its CDR3 amino acid sequence and its V-gene family, and reads without a unique V-gene family were dropped. As a way to deal with suspected cross-contamination and a sequencing artifact, a later analysis dropped 592 nucleotide sequences that were highly shared and had low generation probability. A later analysis calculated a clonal expansion index for each public chain from normalized within-repertoire ranks of inferred template counts. In a later analysis, generation probabilities were computed with a VDJ recombination model fitted to out-of-frame rearrangements, and the resulting probabilities were checked against IGoR. Hypergeometric tests were used in a later analysis to score TCR-TCR, TCR-HLA and TCR-CMV co-occurrence, with a repertoire-size bias correction applied to the TCR pairs. To estimate false discovery rates, a later analysis permuted the HLA or CMV assignments 20 times. In a later analysis, co-occurring TCRs were grouped with DBSCAN, and TCRdist sequence similarity was added when clustering was performed within HLA-allele-positive subsets. Repertoires with fewer than 30,000 or more than 120,000 public chains, plus five repertoires with anomalous nucleotide sharing, were excluded from co-occurrence clustering. TCRdb obtained this table from immuneACCESS and retained in-frame rearrangements with V and J assigned. These tables miss some clones; where compared with another copy, unresolved V genes account for less than half of the shortfall, and the remainder is unexplained. From that table come the V and J calls and clone size; the DNA was used to work out D and trimming. Counted in this sample were roughly 160,000 clones; roughly 80% of them appeared once. The biggest ten clones account for 8% to 10% of the sample.

To note about this clone: The clone's antigen remains unknown. No much larger clone is present one base from it, and per-base qualities are unavailable.

Sequencing used PBMCs. The receptor's source is a male donor in good health and CMV-seropositive. The receptor chain draws on TRBV11-2 and TRBJ2-5; confidence is insufficient to name the D gene. The base sequence is TGTGCCAGCACCCTTGGGTGGGCAGAGACCCAGTACTTC. This gives the protein CASTLGWAETQYF.